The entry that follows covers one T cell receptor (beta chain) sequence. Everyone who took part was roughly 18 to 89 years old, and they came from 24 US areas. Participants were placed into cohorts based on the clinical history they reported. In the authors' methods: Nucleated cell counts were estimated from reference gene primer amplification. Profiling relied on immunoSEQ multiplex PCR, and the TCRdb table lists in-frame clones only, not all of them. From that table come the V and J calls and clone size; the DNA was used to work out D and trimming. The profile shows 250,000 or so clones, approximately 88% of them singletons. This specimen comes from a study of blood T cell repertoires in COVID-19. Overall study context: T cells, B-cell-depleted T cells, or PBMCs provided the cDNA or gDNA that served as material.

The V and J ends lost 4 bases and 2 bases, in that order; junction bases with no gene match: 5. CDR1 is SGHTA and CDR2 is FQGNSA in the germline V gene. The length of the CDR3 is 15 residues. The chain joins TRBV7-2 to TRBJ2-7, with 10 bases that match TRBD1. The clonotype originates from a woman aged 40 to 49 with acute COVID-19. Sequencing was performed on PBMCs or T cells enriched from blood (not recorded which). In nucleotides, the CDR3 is TGTGCCAGCAGCTCGCCCGGGACAGGGGCCTACGAGCAGTACTTC. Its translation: CASSSPGTGAYEQYF.